This T cell receptor (beta chain) was recorded in a study of monozygotic twins with cystic fibrosis. Deletions cut 8 bases from V and 0 bases from J, with 11 bases between. The germline V gene encodes CDR1 MDHEN and CDR2 SYDVKM. The CDR3 has 14 amino acids. Clones were read by immunoSEQ multiplex PCR, and TCRdb kept only the in-frame ones, dropping some. The data contain about 15,000 clones, roughly 91% of them singletons. This rearrangement joins TRBV28 to TRBJ2-1; possibly TRBD2 for D (5 bases). The source material was blood. The receptor was isolated from a girl aged 2-10 years with cystic fibrosis. CDR3 bases: TGTGCCAGCCAAGGCGGAGGCTCCTACAATGAGCAGTTCTTC. Its translation: CASQGGGSYNEQFF. The full variable domain, completed using reference TRBV28 and TRBJ2-1, is DVKVTQSSRYLVKRTGEKVFLECVQDMDHENMFWYRQDPGLGLRLIYFSYDVKMKEKGDIPEGYSVSREKKERFSLILESASTNQTSMYLCASQGGGSYNEQFFGPGTRLTVL.